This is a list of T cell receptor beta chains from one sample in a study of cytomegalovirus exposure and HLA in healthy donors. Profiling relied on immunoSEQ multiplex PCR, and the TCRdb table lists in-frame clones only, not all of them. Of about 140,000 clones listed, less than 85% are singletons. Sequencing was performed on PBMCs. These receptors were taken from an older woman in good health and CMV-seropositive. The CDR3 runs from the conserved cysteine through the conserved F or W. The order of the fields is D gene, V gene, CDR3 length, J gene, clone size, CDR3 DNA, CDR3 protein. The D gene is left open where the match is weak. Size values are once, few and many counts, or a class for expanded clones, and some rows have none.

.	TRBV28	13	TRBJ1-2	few	TGTGCCAGCAGTTTATACTCTCCTCCTGGCTACACCTTC	CASSLYSPPGYTF
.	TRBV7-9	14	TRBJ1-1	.	TGTGCCAGCAGCCCCCAGACCGGGAACGCTGAAGCTTTCTTT	CASSPQTGNAEAFF
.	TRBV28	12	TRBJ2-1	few	TGTGCCAGCAGCCCCGACCGGGGTGAGCAGTTCTTC	CASSPDRGEQFF
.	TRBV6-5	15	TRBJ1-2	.	TGTGCCAGCAGTTACTCGCCAACAGAGTACTATGGCTACACCTTC	CASSYSPTEYYGYTF
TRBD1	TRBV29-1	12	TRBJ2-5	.	TGCAGCGTTGAGGGGACAGGGGAGACCCAGTACTTC	CSVEGTGETQYF
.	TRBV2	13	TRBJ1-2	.	TGTGCCAGCAGTGAGGACATAAACTATGGCTACACCTTC	CASSEDINYGYTF
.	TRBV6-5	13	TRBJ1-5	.	TGTGCCACCGGGACGGGAGGCAATCAGCCCCAGCATTTT	CATGTGGNQPQHF
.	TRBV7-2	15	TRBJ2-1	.	TGTGCCAGCATCCAAGGTAGCGGCTCCTACAATGAGCAGTTCTTC	CASIQGSGSYNEQFF
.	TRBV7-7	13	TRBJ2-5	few	TGTGCCAGCAGCTTTAGCTCCCAAGAGACCCAGTACTTC	CASSFSSQETQYF
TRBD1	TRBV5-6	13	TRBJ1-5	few	TGTGCCAGCAGCCGGGACAGGGTTCAGCCCCAGCATTTT	CASSRDRVQPQHF
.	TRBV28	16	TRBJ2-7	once	TGTGCCAGCACCACCCCCGGCGGACTCATCCCCTACGAGCAGTACTTC	CASTTPGGLIPYEQYF
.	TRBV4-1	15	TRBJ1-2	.	TGCGCCAGCAGCCAAGTATCAGGGGCTAACTATGGCTACACCTTC	CASSQVSGANYGYTF
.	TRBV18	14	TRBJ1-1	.	TGTGCCAGCTCACTAGGGCAGGGTGTCACTGAAGCTTTCTTT	CASSLGQGVTEAFF
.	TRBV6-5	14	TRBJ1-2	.	TGTGCCAGCACCCCAACAGGGACGGGCTATGGCTACACCTTT	CASTPTGTGYGYTF
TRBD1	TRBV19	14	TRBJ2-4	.	TGTGCCAGTAGTCCACCAACACAGGGGAACATTCAGTACTTC	CASSPPTQGNIQYF
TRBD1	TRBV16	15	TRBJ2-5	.	TGTGCCAGCAGCCAAACCCCGACAGGGAAAGAGACCCAGTACTTC	CASSQTPTGKETQYF
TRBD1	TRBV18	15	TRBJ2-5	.	TGTGCCAGCTCACCATCACAGGGGGTTTGGGAGACCCAGTACTTC	CASSPSQGVWETQYF
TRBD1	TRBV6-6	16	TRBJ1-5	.	TGTGCCAGCACCCCCATCCACAGGGGACTCAATCAGCCCCAGCATTTT	CASTPIHRGLNQPQHF
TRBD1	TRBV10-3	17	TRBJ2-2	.	TGTGCCATCAGTGACCTCGGGACAGGGGGCAACACCGGGGAGCTGTTTTTT	CAISDLGTGGNTGELFF
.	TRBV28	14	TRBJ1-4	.	TGTGCCAGCAGTCGGGGAGGCTCGGATGAAAAACTGTTTTTT	CASSRGGSDEKLFF
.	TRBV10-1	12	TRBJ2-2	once	TGCGCCAGCAGTGGGAGACCCGGGGAGCTGTTTTTT	CASSGRPGELFF
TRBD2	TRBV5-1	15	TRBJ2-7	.	TGCGCCAGCAGAGGGGGGGTAGCGGGAGGGCCCGAGCAGTACTTC	CASRGGVAGGPEQYF
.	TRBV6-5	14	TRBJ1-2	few	TGTGCCAGCAGTTACTCGACAGGTTATTATGGCTACACCTTC	CASSYSTGYYGYTF
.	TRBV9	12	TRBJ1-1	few	TGTGCCAGCAGCGACCACCGGGGGAACGCTTTCTTT	CASSDHRGNAFF
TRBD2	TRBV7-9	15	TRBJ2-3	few	TGTGCCAGCAGCTTTCTTAGCGGGAGGTCAGATACGCAGTATTTT	CASSFLSGRSDTQYF
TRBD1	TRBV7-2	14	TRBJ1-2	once	TGTGCCAGCAGCTGGGACAGTTCTACCTATGGCTACACCTTC	CASSWDSSTYGYTF
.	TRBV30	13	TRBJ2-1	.	TGTGCCTGGAGTCGTAGCGGCCCCAATGAGCAGTTCTTC	CAWSRSGPNEQFF
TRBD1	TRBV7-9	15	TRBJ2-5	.	TGTGCCAGCAGACAACCTACAGGGGGCTCGGAGACCCAGTACTTC	CASRQPTGGSETQYF
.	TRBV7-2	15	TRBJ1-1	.	TGTGCCAGCAGGCCAAGCTGGAGCGTCGGCACTGAAGCTTTCTTT	CASRPSWSVGTEAFF
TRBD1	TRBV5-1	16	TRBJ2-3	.	TGCGCCAGCAGCAAACAGACAGGGGGCTTGTCAGATACGCAGTATTTT	CASSKQTGGLSDTQYF
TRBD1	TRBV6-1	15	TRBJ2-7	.	TGTGCCAGCAGAAAACCGGGACAGATTACGCTGGAGCAGTACTTC	CASRKPGQITLEQYF
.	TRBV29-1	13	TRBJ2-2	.	TGCAGCTTCCGACAGACGAACACCGGGGAGCTGTTTTTT	CSFRQTNTGELFF
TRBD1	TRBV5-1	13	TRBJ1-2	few	TGCGCCAGCAGCGAACAGGGGGCGCGTGGCTACACCTTC	CASSEQGARGYTF
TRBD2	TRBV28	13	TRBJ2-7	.	TGTGCCAGCAGTTTAGGGACTACCTACGAGCAGTACTTC	CASSLGTTYEQYF
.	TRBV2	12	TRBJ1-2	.	TGTGCCAGCAGTGAAATCGGTAATGGCTACACCTTC	CASSEIGNGYTF
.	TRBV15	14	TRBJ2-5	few	TGTGCCACCAGCAGAGTGTCTGTTCAAGAGACCCAGTACTTC	CATSRVSVQETQYF
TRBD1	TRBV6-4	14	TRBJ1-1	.	TGTGCCAGCAGAGGGAGTACAGGGGAAGGTGAAGCTTTCTTT	CASRGSTGEGEAFF